These 19 T cell receptor beta chains were sequenced from one sample in a study of OX40 agonist ivuxolimab in advanced cancers. Sequencing used immunoSEQ multiplex PCR; TCRdb keeps in-frame clones, though not all of them. The table has 55,000 to 90,000 clones, about nine tenths seen once. The source was CD4+ or CD8+ T cells sorted from blood, collected in a trial of the OX40 agonist ivuxolimab. These receptors were obtained from an adult with an advanced solid tumor such as melanoma, head and neck, liver or kidney cancer.

This sequence joins TRBV5-4 and TRBJ2-4; no firm D call. This CDR3 is 15 amino acids long. Germline V lookup: CDR1 SGHNT, CDR2 YYREEE (reference sequence). Trimming pared 5 bases from V and 9 bases from J, leaving 21 bases between. Written as DNA, the CDR3 is TGTGCCAGCAGTTCATCAAGAGTACGCCCAGCCATTCAGTACTTC. This translates into CASSSSRVRPAIQYF.

V usage is TRBV28 and J usage is TRBJ1-4; tentatively, D is TRBD1 (6 bases). Trimming left V 6 bases short and J 8 bases short, with 19 bases between. The CDR3 runs to 15 residues. CDR1 MDHEN and CDR2 SYDVKM come from the germline V gene. The DNA of the CDR3 is TGTGCCAGCAGCGTGACTGCAGGGGTATGGGAAAAACTGTTTTTT. Residues: CASSVTAGVWEKLFF.

The gene calls are TRBV7-9 and TRBJ1-1; a weak D match, TRBD1 (5 bases). V was pared by 6 bases and J by 1 base, with 12 bases between. The germline V gene has CDR1 SEHNR and CDR2 FQNEAQ (reference sequence). This CDR3 contains 14 residues. CDR3 protein: CASRPGRPNTEAFF. The DNA of the CDR3 is TGTGCCAGCAGACCGGGACGGCCGAACACTGAAGCTTTCTTT.

V gene TRBV28 combines with J gene TRBJ1-4; 9 bases fit TRBD1. The CDR3 runs 17 residues. With V trimmed by 6 bases and J by 0 bases, 8 bases remained unmatched. Germline V gives CDR1 MDHEN, CDR2 SYDVKM. CDR3 DNA: TGTGCCAGCAGACCTTTACAGGGGGCAACAACTAATGAAAAACTGTTTTTT. Its translation is CASRPLQGATTNEKLFF.

The chain joins TRBV28 to TRBJ2-1, with D possibly being TRBD1 (6 bases). V lost 8 bases to trimming and J lost 5 bases, with 13 bases between them. This CDR3 is built from 13 residues. In germline, CDR1 is MDHEN, CDR2 SYDVKM. The CDR3 is CASGLTGHNEQFF. The CDR3 DNA is TGTGCCAGCGGCCTCACAGGGCACAATGAGCAGTTCTTC.

The V gene is TRBV4-1, the J gene TRBJ1-1; 11 positions agree with TRBD1. The CDR3 totals 18 residues. CDR1 is MGHRA and CDR2 is YSYEKL in the germline V gene. J lost 2 bases, V lost 4 bases, and 12 bases had no gene match. The CDR3 spells CASSRPPRGTGGNTEAFF. The CDR3 bases are TGCGCCAGCAGCCGTCCGCCTCGGGGGACAGGGGGTAACACTGAAGCTTTCTTT.

The V and J genes are TRBV7-2 and TRBJ2-7; the D gene is possibly TRBD2 (5 bases). Trimming took 8 bases from V and 0 from J, leaving 8 bases between them. The CDR3 covers 12 residues. In germline, CDR1 is SGHTA, CDR2 FQGNSA. The CDR3 spells CASARVSYEQYF. In DNA form, the CDR3 reads TGTGCCAGCGCGCGGGTCTCCTACGAGCAGTACTTC. Full variable domain (remainder filled in from reference TRBV7-2 and TRBJ2-7): GAGVSQSPSNKVTEKGKDVELRCDPISGHTALYWYRQSLGQGLEFLIYFQGNSAPDKSGLPSDRFSAERTGGSVSTLTIQRTQQEDSAVYLCASARVSYEQYFGPGTRLTVT.

V and J are TRBV5-1 and TRBJ2-6; possible D gene TRBD1, 5 bases. The CDR3 has 18 residues. Trimming left V 2 bases short and J 0 bases short, with 15 bases between. Germline V lookup: CDR1 SGHRS, CDR2 YFSETQ. CDR3: CASSFLATEYSGANVLTF. The CDR3 DNA sequence: TGCGCCAGCAGCTTTCTCGCGACAGAATACTCTGGGGCCAACGTCCTGACTTTC.

The chain has TRBV6-1 and TRBJ2-1, with D uncertain. This CDR3 spans 17 amino acids. V was shortened by 4 bases and J by 4 bases, with 20 bases between the two germline ends. Germline CDR1 and CDR2: MNHNS and SASEGT. CDR3 nucleotides: TGTGCCAGCAGTGCAGGCGGCGACCCACTGGGATACAATGAGCAGTTCTTC. Translation: CASSAGGDPLGYNEQFF.

This chain links TRBV19 with TRBJ1-2; D gene ambiguous. Trimming took off 10 bases at V and 2 bases at J, with 17 bases between the two ends. CDR3 length: 14 amino acids. Germline loops: CDR1 LNHDA, CDR2 SQIVND (reference sequence). The CDR3 protein is CATLPGFGNYGYTF. The DNA for the CDR3 is TGTGCCACCTTACCAGGCTTTGGGAACTATGGCTACACCTTC.

The V and J genes are TRBV5-1 and TRBJ1-3; 7 positions match TRBD1. After removal of 4 bases from V and 2 bases from J, the junction contained 3 bases not matched to a gene. CDR3 size: 14 residues. Germline V gene sequence: CDR1 SGHRS, CDR2 YFSETQ. This chain's CDR3 is CASSGTGAGNTIYF. CDR3 DNA: TGCGCCAGCAGCGGAACAGGGGCTGGAAACACCATATATTTT.

This clone has a handful of counts. The J gene is TRBJ1-5, the V gene TRBV19; D is possibly TRBD1 (5 bases). The CDR3 contains 13 residues. Trimming cost V 5 bases and J 9 bases, with 14 bases left between them. Germline CDR1 is LNHDA and CDR2 is SQIVND (reference sequence). CDR3 region: CASSSVGTSPQHF. The CDR3 nucleotides are TGTGCCAGTAGTTCAGTCGGGACCTCGCCCCAGCATTTT.

The chain couples TRBV2 to TRBJ1-5, with a tentative D call TRBD1 (6 bases). Trimming took off 10 bases at V and 3 bases at J, with 13 bases between the two ends. This CDR3 spans 13 amino acids. Germline V gene lookup returns CDR1 SNHLY and CDR2 FYNNEI. The CDR3 spells CATSGQLNQPQHF. The CDR3 bases are TGTGCCACATCCGGACAGCTCAATCAGCCCCAGCATTTT. The variable domain in full, with the rest retrieved from reference TRBV2 and TRBJ1-5, is EPEVTQTPSHQVTQMGQEVILRCVPISNHLYFYWYRQILGQKVEFLVSFYNNEISEKSEIFDDQFSVERPDGSNFTLKIRSTKLEDSAMYFCATSGQLNQPQHFGDGTRLSIL.

This chain joins TRBV11-3 and TRBJ1-1, with D unresolved. CDR1 and CDR2 from the germline V gene are SGHNT and YENEEA. V lost 0 bases and J lost 9, with 11 bases in between. The CDR3 length is 13 residues. CDR3 coding DNA: TGTGCCAGCAGCTTAGAGGGCCAGACCCAAGCTTTCTTT. Its protein product is CASSLEGQTQAFF.

The chain joins TRBV28 to TRBJ1-2; D might be TRBD1 (6 bases). V was pared by 5 bases and J by 4 bases, with 14 bases between. The V gene's germline CDR1 is MDHEN and CDR2 SYDVKM. The CDR3 runs to 14 residues. CDR3 protein: CASSPLGGPYGYTF. The CDR3 nucleotides are TGTGCCAGCAGTCCTCTGGGGGGCCCCTATGGCTACACCTTC.

The rearrangement links TRBV9 to TRBJ1-2, with 7 bases aligning to TRBD1. The CDR3 has 15 amino acids. Germline V gene data show CDR1 as SGDLS and CDR2 as YYNGEE. Trimming took 0 bases from V and 5 from J; bases not matched to a gene: 7. The CDR3 spells CASSVARGTVYGYTF. In DNA form, the CDR3 reads TGTGCCAGCAGCGTAGCTCGGGGGACAGTTTATGGCTACACCTTC.

This chain links TRBV7-9 with TRBJ1-4; D is undetermined. Germline V gene lookup returns CDR1 SEHNR and CDR2 FQNEAQ (reference sequence). The V gene lost 2 bases and the J gene lost 8 bases, with 12 bases spanning the gap. CDR3 length: 14 amino acids. CDR3 amino acids: CASSLLYLGEKLFF. The CDR3 region has the DNA TGTGCCAGCAGCTTACTGTACTTAGGGGAAAAACTGTTTTTT. Full variable domain (outside the CDR3, taken from reference TRBV7-9 and TRBJ1-4): DTGVSQNPRHKITKRGQNVTFRCDPISEHNRLYWYRQTLGQGPEFLTYFQNEAQLEKSRLLSDRFSAERPKGSFSTLEIQRTEQGDSAMYLCASSLLYLGEKLFFGSGTQLSVL.

The V and J genes are TRBV14 and TRBJ2-2, with TRBD2 matching over 7 bases. The CDR3 runs 17 residues. J lost 0 bases, V lost 3 bases, and 7 bases had no gene match. CDR1 is SGHDN and CDR2 is FVKESK in the germline V gene. The CDR3 DNA follows: TGTGCCAGCAGCCAGTTTCGGGGGGTCGCGAACACCGGGGAGCTGTTTTTT. Translating gives CASSQFRGVANTGELFF.

The V gene is TRBV2, the J gene TRBJ1-4, with 10 bases that match TRBD1. Germline-derived CDR1 and CDR2 are SNHLY and FYNNEI. CDR3 length: 13 amino acids. V was clipped by 4 bases and J by 8 bases; unmatched bases: 1. The chain's CDR3 is CASSGTGGEKLFF. CDR3 DNA sequence: TGTGCCAGCAGTGGGACAGGGGGGGAAAAACTGTTTTTT.